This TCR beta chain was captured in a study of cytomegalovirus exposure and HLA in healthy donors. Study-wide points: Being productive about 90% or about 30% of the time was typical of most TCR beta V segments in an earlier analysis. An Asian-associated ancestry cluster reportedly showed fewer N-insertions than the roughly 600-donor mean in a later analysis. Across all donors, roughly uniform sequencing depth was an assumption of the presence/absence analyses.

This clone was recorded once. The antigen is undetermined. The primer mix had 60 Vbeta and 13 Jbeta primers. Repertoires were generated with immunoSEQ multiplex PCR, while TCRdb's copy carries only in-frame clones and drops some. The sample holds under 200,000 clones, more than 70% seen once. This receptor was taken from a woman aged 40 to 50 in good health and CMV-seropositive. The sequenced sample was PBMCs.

The CDR3 DNA reads as TGTGCCACCAGCAGAGGGCTGTCGGGGACTGGTCCGTTCTTC. It yields the protein CATSRGLSGTGPFF. The V and J genes are TRBV15 and TRBJ2-1, with TRBD2 as a possible D gene (6 bases). V was clipped by 1 base and J by 15 bases, with 19 bases between them. CDR3 size: 14 residues. CDR1 is LNHNV and CDR2 is YYDKDF in the germline V gene (reference sequence). Full variable domain (missing parts from reference TRBV15 and TRBJ2-1): DAMVIQNPRYQVTQFGKPVTLSCSQTLNHNVMYWYQQKSSQAPKLLFHYYDKDFNNEADTPDNFQSRRPNTSFCFLDIRSPGLGDTAMYLCATSRGLSGTGPFFGPGTRLTVL.